The next 27 T cell receptor beta chains were all read from a single sample in a study of cytomegalovirus exposure and HLA in healthy donors. The PCR had 60 Vbeta and 13 Jbeta primers. Some clones are missing from TCRdb's copy, which holds only in-frame ones; the method was immunoSEQ multiplex PCR. The sample has roughly 190,000 clones; about four fifths are singletons. Sequencing was carried out using PBMCs. These receptors were obtained from a woman aged 30 to 39 in good health and CMV-seropositive.

The J gene is TRBJ2-1, the V gene TRBV28, with D perhaps matching TRBD2 (5 bases). CDR1 and CDR2 from the germline V gene are MDHEN and SYDVKM. The CDR3 loop spans 14 amino acids. V was shortened by 4 bases and J by 3 bases, with 10 bases between the two germline ends. The CDR3 bases are TGTGCCAGCAGTTCTGAGAGGGACTACAATGAGCAGTTCTTC. Protein: CASSSERDYNEQFF.

The sample holds a few counts of this clone. The CDR3: CASSPGRDRGEAFF. The CDR3 coding sequence is TGTGCCAGTAGTCCGGGAAGGGACAGGGGGGAAGCTTTCTTT. The V call is TRBV19, the J call TRBJ1-1; 11 nucleotides match TRBD1. The CDR3 contains 14 residues. Germline V lookup: CDR1 LNHDA, CDR2 SQIVND (reference sequence). V lost 5 bases to trimming and J lost 8 bases; unmatched junction nucleotides: 7.

The chain carries TRBV30 and TRBJ2-2; no definite D call. The CDR3 loop spans 14 amino acids. Germline V CDR1 and CDR2: GTSNPN, SVGIG (reference sequence). V was shortened by 0 bases and J by 3 bases, with 8 bases between the two germline ends. This chain's CDR3 is CAWSVQTHTGELFF. The CDR3 DNA sequence: TGTGCCTGGAGTGTACAGACGCACACCGGGGAGCTGTTTTTT.

The chain recombines TRBV21-1 with TRBJ2-7; TRBD1, the D gene given by the table, was not confirmed from the DNA. TRBV21-1 is designated a pseudogene. The CDR3 is 13 residues long. This chain's CDR3 is CASSDDRGYEQYF. The CDR3 nucleotides read TGTGCCAGCAGCGACGACAGGGGCTACGAGCAGTACTTC.

The chain has TRBV11-2 and TRBJ1-3; the D gene is possibly TRBD1 (6 bases). Germline V CDR1 and CDR2: SGHAT, FQNNGV. The length of the CDR3 is 18 residues. The V end lost 5 bases, the J end lost 0 bases, and 20 bases lay between the germline ends. Here the CDR3 DNA reads TGTGCCAGCAGCCTCCGCGACAGGATGCAATTCTCTGGAAACACCATATATTTT. Protein: CASSLRDRMQFSGNTIYF.

This chain connects TRBV5-4 to TRBJ1-1; D perhaps matches TRBD1 (5 bases). The CDR3 is 14 amino acids. CDR1 is SGHNT and CDR2 is YYREEE in the germline V gene (reference sequence). Trimming left V 4 bases short and J 3 bases short, with 13 bases between. The CDR3 DNA reads TGTGCCAGCAGCACGGGACTCCGGGACACTGAAGCTTTCTTT. Its protein is CASSTGLRDTEAFF.

This chain uses TRBV19 with TRBJ1-1, with TRBD1 matching 7 bases. Germline CDR1 reads LNHDA; CDR2 reads SQIVND (reference sequence). The V gene end was trimmed by 10 bases and the J gene end by 0 bases; junction bases not matched to a gene: 5. This CDR3 has 13 residues. CDR3 loop: CATTQGLNTEAFF. In DNA form, the CDR3 reads TGTGCCACAACACAGGGGCTGAACACTGAAGCTTTCTTT.

This clone showed up just a few times. V gene TRBV5-4 combines with J gene TRBJ2-1; 11 nucleotides align to TRBD1. CDR3 length: 15 amino acids. CDR1 SGHNT and CDR2 YYREEE come from the germline V gene (reference sequence). The V segment lost 3 bases and the J segment 4 bases; nucleotides outside the gene matches: 3. The CDR3 coding sequence is TGTGCCAGCAGCTCGGGGACAGGGGGATACAATGAGCAGTTCTTC. Protein: CASSSGTGGYNEQFF.

The rearrangement uses TRBV18 and TRBJ1-2; D remains unclear. Germline CDR1 reads KGHSH; CDR2 reads LQKENI. Deletions cut 6 bases from V and 4 bases from J, with 12 bases between. There are 13 residues in the CDR3. The CDR3 spells CASSLRQAYGYTF. In DNA form, the CDR3 reads TGTGCCAGCTCCCTCAGGCAGGCCTATGGCTACACCTTC.

This clone turned up a few times. The same CDR3 arises from other DNA sequences in this sample as well. The V and J genes are TRBV7-2 and TRBJ2-7, with TRBD2 as a possible D gene (6 bases). The V and J ends lost 2 bases and 3 bases respectively, with 8 bases between them. Germline V gene data show CDR1 as SGHTA and CDR2 as FQGNSA. The CDR3 runs to 13 residues. CDR3 in DNA: TGTGCCAGCAGCTTACCCGGGGGCTACGAGCAGTACTTC. Residues: CASSLPGGYEQYF. Variable domain in full (rest from reference TRBV7-2 and TRBJ2-7): GAGVSQSPSNKVTEKGKDVELRCDPISGHTALYWYRQSLGQGLEFLIYFQGNSAPDKSGLPSDRFSAERTGGSVSTLTIQRTQQEDSAVYLCASSLPGGYEQYFGPGTRLTVT.

The chain links TRBV7-8 to TRBJ1-1; D might be TRBD1 (5 bases). Germline assignment: CDR1 SGHVS and CDR2 FQNEAQ. Trimming pared 1 base from V and 5 bases from J, leaving 8 bases between. This CDR3 is built from 13 residues. The CDR3 nucleotides are TGTGCCAGCAGCTTAGACAGGACGACTGAAGCTTTCTTT. Its protein product is CASSLDRTTEAFF. Together with reference TRBV7-8 and TRBJ1-1, the CDR3 gives the full variable domain: GAGVSQSPRYKVAKRGQDVALRCDPISGHVSLFWYQQALGQGPEFLTYFQNEAQLDKSGLPSDRFFAERPEGSVSTLKIQRTQQEDSAVYLCASSLDRTTEAFFGQGTRLTVV.

V and J are TRBV5-1 and TRBJ1-1; D not resolved. Trimming took 4 bases from V and 7 from J, leaving 17 bases between them. CDR3 size: 14 residues. Germline V lookup: CDR1 SGHRS, CDR2 YFSETQ. CDR3 in DNA: TGCGCCAGCAGCCGCGCTCGGGTTCGCGATGAAGCTTTCTTT. Its translation: CASSRARVRDEAFF.

This clone has a handful of counts. The chain couples TRBV29-1 to TRBJ1-1, with TRBD1 matching 10 bases. The CDR3 sequence is 15 residues long. V lost 4 bases to trimming and J lost 1 base; unmatched junction nucleotides: 6. Per the germline V gene, CDR1 is SQVTM and CDR2 is ANQGSEA. CDR3: CSVVGGDRGNTEAFF. Written as DNA, the CDR3 is TGCAGCGTTGTCGGCGGGGACAGGGGGAACACTGAAGCTTTCTTT.

V and J are TRBV20-1 and TRBJ2-5; D unresolved. Per germline, CDR1 DFQATT and CDR2 SNEGSKA (reference sequence). V was cut by 0 bases and J by 5 bases, with 4 bases left in between. The CDR3 contains 11 residues. The CDR3 protein is CSARDRETQYF. The CDR3 nucleotides read TGCAGTGCTAGAGATCGGGAGACCCAGTACTTC.

The J gene is TRBJ1-2, the V gene TRBV2; D unclear. This CDR3 contains 14 residues. V lost 0 bases and J lost 3, with 8 bases in between. CDR1 is SNHLY, CDR2 FYNNEI, per germline. Written as DNA, the CDR3 is TGTGCCAGCAGTGAAGCGAACAGTGACTATGGCTACACCTTC. Residues: CASSEANSDYGYTF.

This clone has only a few counts. This chain joins TRBV7-9 and TRBJ2-6, with D possibly matching TRBD2 (6 bases). There are 15 residues in the CDR3. Germline V gene data show CDR1 as SEHNR and CDR2 as FQNEAQ (reference sequence). Trimming shortened V by 3 bases and J by 2 bases, and 8 bases separated the two germline ends. The CDR3: CASSFGGTGANVLTF. The CDR3 nucleotides read TGTGCCAGCAGCTTTGGAGGGACTGGGGCCAACGTCCTGACTTTC.

The chain couples TRBV12-5 to TRBJ1-2; a possible D gene is TRBD1 (5 bases). Germline V lookup: CDR1 LGHNT, CDR2 FRNRAP. The germline V and J ends were trimmed by 5 bases and 10 bases, with 14 bases remaining between them. The CDR3 has 12 residues. The DNA of the CDR3 is TGTGCTAGTGGTCCCTCGGGGGGACCCTACACCTTC. The encoded protein is CASGPSGGPYTF.

This CDR3 reads CASSRAIDRVHGYTF. CDR3 nucleotide sequence: TGTGCCAGCTCACGCGCCATTGACAGGGTCCATGGCTACACCTTC. The chain couples TRBV18 to TRBJ1-2; 7 bases fit TRBD1. The CDR3 has 15 amino acids. V was pared by 4 bases and J by 6 bases, with 11 bases of the junction left unmatched. The V gene's germline CDR1 is KGHSH and CDR2 LQKENI.

The chain links TRBV6-1 to TRBJ1-2; 9 bases agree with TRBD1. Germline CDR1 and CDR2: MNHNS and SASEGT. The CDR3 extends over 14 amino acids. Trimming cost V 11 bases and J 2 bases; bases outside gene matches: 9. CDR3 DNA: TGTGCCTTACAAACCGGGACAGGGAACTATGGCTACACCTTC. This translates into CALQTGTGNYGYTF.

The chain has TRBV15 and TRBJ2-2; no clear D gene. The V and J ends lost 0 bases and 9 bases respectively, with 8 bases between them. The CDR3 contains 13 residues. Germline values: CDR1 LNHNV, CDR2 YYDKDF (reference sequence). In nucleotides, the CDR3 is TGTGCCACCAGCAGAGATCCGTCCTGGGAGCTGTTTTTT. Its translation: CATSRDPSWELFF.

The chain uses TRBV10-3 and TRBJ1-1; no reliable D call. Trimming took 10 bases from V and 4 from J, leaving 13 bases between them. CDR3 length: 12 residues. Germline values: CDR1 ENHRY, CDR2 SYGVKD. The CDR3 protein is CATSGGITEAFF. The CDR3 bases are TGTGCCACCTCTGGAGGAATCACTGAAGCTTTCTTT.

V and J are TRBV5-6 and TRBJ1-1, with 8 bases matching TRBD1. Germline-derived CDR1 and CDR2 are SGHDT and YYEEEE. This CDR3 region has 15 residues. V shed 2 bases, J shed 1 base, and the junction held 4 bases outside the gene matches. CDR3 amino acids: CASSFRTGTNTEAFF. The CDR3 nucleotides are TGTGCCAGCAGCTTTAGGACAGGGACGAACACTGAAGCTTTCTTT.

This clone occurred once. In DNA, the CDR3 is TGCGCCAGCAGCACCTTTGGGGCAGCCCAAGAGACCCAGTACTTC. It specifies CASSTFGAAQETQYF. V gene TRBV4-1 combines with J gene TRBJ2-5; D is possibly TRBD1 (5 bases). Deletions cut 5 bases from V and 1 base from J, with 14 bases between. Germline assignment: CDR1 MGHRA and CDR2 YSYEKL. The CDR3 covers 15 residues.

The CDR3 bases are TGCGCCAGCAGCTTTTTGTGGGGGACAAACTACGAGCAGTACTTC. It is translated as CASSFLWGTNYEQYF. The J gene is TRBJ2-7, the V gene TRBV5-1; D is perhaps TRBD1 (6 bases). V gave up 2 bases and J gave up 3 bases, with 15 bases separating them. In germline, CDR1 is SGHRS, CDR2 YFSETQ. The CDR3 is 15 amino acids.

V usage is TRBV19 and J usage is TRBJ1-1, with 9 bases identical to TRBD1. There are 15 residues in the CDR3. The germline CDR1 and CDR2 sequences are LNHDA and SQIVND (reference sequence). Germline trimming cut 6 bases from V and 2 bases from J; bases unmatched to any gene: 7. For the CDR3, the DNA is TGTGCCAGTAGGAACAGGGGGCGCGTTAACACTGAAGCTTTCTTT. It encodes CASRNRGRVNTEAFF.

V and J are TRBV4-1 and TRBJ2-7; TRBD1 matches 8 bases. The CDR3 is 14 residues long. The germline V gene has CDR1 MGHRA and CDR2 YSYEKL. The junction had 6 bases not matched to a gene; V was cut back by 5 bases and J by 3 bases. The CDR3 sequence: CASSNGQGYYEQYF. The CDR3, as DNA: TGCGCCAGCAGCAACGGACAGGGCTACTACGAGCAGTACTTC.

This clone was counted once. The chain uses TRBV4-1 and TRBJ1-5; 8 bases align to TRBD1. Germline loops: CDR1 MGHRA, CDR2 YSYEKL. J was trimmed by 1 base and V by 4 bases; bases with no gene match: 6. This CDR3 has 16 residues. Written as DNA, the CDR3 is TGCGCCAGCAGCCTCCGGACAGGGTTAAGCAATCAGCCCCAGCATTTT. Its translation: CASSLRTGLSNQPQHF.